Below are 10 T cell receptor beta chains sequenced from a single sample in a study of beta chain features in type 1 diabetes. No antigen has been assigned to these receptors. Regarding the study as a whole: People with Type 1 diabetes carried modestly yet significantly shorter TCRB CDR3s in all four CD4+ subsets.

As every portion of the isolated RNA was reverse transcribed, the sequencing read expressed TCRB transcripts. The repertoire was sequenced with immunoSEQ multiplex PCR; TCRdb's copy has only in-frame clones and lacks some. The sample consists of fewer than 350,000 clones, 14% to 15% of them appearing once. Sequenced sample: naive CD4+ T cells from blood. The receptor set was obtained from a man aged 18 to 30 with type 1 diabetes.

The rearrangement links TRBV9 to TRBJ2-7; TRBD2 might be the D (5 bases). Germline V lookup: CDR1 SGDLS, CDR2 YYNGEE. V lost 3 bases, J lost 1 base, and 17 bases lay in between. The CDR3 is made up of 16 amino acids. CDR3 loop: CASSAGIGLTSYEQYF. CDR3 sequence (DNA): TGTGCCAGCAGCGCGGGTATAGGACTTACGTCCTACGAGCAGTACTTC.

The chain is built from TRBV5-1 and TRBJ2-7; 9 bases are shared with TRBD2. V trimming: 4 bases; J trimming: 3 bases; junction bases outside the gene matches: 14. This CDR3 is built from 17 residues. Germline-derived CDR1 and CDR2 are SGHRS and YFSETQ. The CDR3 region is CASSKLGGAGGYYEQYF. The DNA for the CDR3 is TGCGCCAGCAGCAAGCTCGGCGGGGCGGGAGGGTACTACGAGCAGTACTTC.

The table lists this clone with a few counts. The chain carries TRBV19 and TRBJ2-3, with 8 bases identical to TRBD2. There are 14 residues in the CDR3. The V segment lost 7 bases and the J segment 6 bases; nucleotides outside the gene matches: 9. Germline V gene data show CDR1 as LNHDA and CDR2 as SQIVND (reference sequence). The DNA of the CDR3 is TGTGCCAGTACCACTAGCGGTGGATTTGATACGCAGTATTTT. The encoded protein is CASTTSGGFDTQYF. The full variable domain, in which reference TRBV19 and TRBJ2-3 provide the parts outside the CDR3, is DGGITQSPKYLFRKEGQNVTLSCEQNLNHDAMYWYRQDPGQGLRLIYYSQIVNDFQKGDIAEGYSVSREKKESFPLTVTSAQKNPTAFYLCASTTSGGFDTQYFGPGTRLTVL.

A few counts support this clone. The chain combines TRBV29-1 with TRBJ1-2, with 9 bases lining up with TRBD1. V was pared by 7 bases and J by 0 bases, with 3 bases of the junction left unmatched. This CDR3 has 13 residues. The germline CDR1 and CDR2 sequences are SQVTM and ANQGSEA. CDR3 DNA sequence: TGCAGCGCTCGGACAGGGGCTAACTATGGCTACACCTTC. It specifies CSARTGANYGYTF.

This sequence joins TRBV27 and TRBJ2-7; 7 bases line up with TRBD1. The CDR3 is 12 residues long. J lost 6 bases, V lost 7 bases, and 6 bases had no gene match. CDR1 is MNHEY, CDR2 SMNVEV, per germline (reference sequence). Here the CDR3 DNA reads TGTGCCAGCAACAGGACAGGTCCCGAGCAGTACTTC. This encodes CASNRTGPEQYF.

This clone showed up just a few times. The chain joins TRBV27 to TRBJ1-1; TRBD1 aligns across 8 bases. CDR1 and CDR2 (germline): MNHEY, SMNVEV (reference sequence). The CDR3 covers 17 residues. The ends lost 7 bases at V and 4 bases at J; junction bases unmatched: 17. The CDR3 loop reads CASTQGAGITGSTEAFF. The CDR3 coding sequence is TGTGCCAGCACCCAGGGGGCAGGTATTACGGGGAGCACTGAAGCTTTCTTT.

The chain carries TRBV25-1 and TRBJ2-4; D may be TRBD2 (5 bases). The CDR3 totals 13 residues. The germline V gene encodes CDR1 MGHDK and CDR2 SYGVNS. Between the trimmed V and J ends, which lost 7 bases and 8 bases, there was a span of 15 bases. CDR3 in DNA: TGTGCCAGCACGGGAAGGTTTAGTGACATTCAGTACTTC. Protein product: CASTGRFSDIQYF.

This clone has more than one count but fewer than ten. The chain has TRBV5-4 and TRBJ2-1; TRBD2 matches 13 bases. The CDR3 consists of 15 residues. Germline values: CDR1 SGHNT, CDR2 YYREEE (reference sequence). J lost 5 bases, V lost 3 bases, and 2 bases had no gene match. CDR3 DNA: TGTGCCAGCAGCTCCGGACTAGCGGGGGACAATGAGCAGTTCTTC. It codes for CASSSGLAGDNEQFF.

This clone was recorded a few times. The rearrangement joins TRBV7-2 to TRBJ2-3; TRBD2 aligns across 8 bases. The V segment lost 5 bases and the J segment 4 bases; nucleotides outside the gene matches: 8. The V gene's germline CDR1 is SGHTA and CDR2 FQGNSA. This CDR3 contains 15 residues. CDR3 DNA: TGTGCCAGCAGCCCGGTAGCGGGATCAGCAGATACGCAGTATTTT. Translating gives CASSPVAGSADTQYF.

This clone was seen a handful of times. V usage is TRBV19 and J usage is TRBJ2-3; a weak D match, TRBD1 (6 bases). This CDR3 is 15 amino acids long. CDR1 is LNHDA, CDR2 SQIVND, per germline (reference sequence). V was shortened by 6 bases and J by 0 bases, with 13 bases between the two germline ends. The CDR3 spells CASSTGTLSTDTQYF. The CDR3 coding sequence is TGTGCCAGTAGCACCGGGACACTGAGCACAGATACGCAGTATTTT.